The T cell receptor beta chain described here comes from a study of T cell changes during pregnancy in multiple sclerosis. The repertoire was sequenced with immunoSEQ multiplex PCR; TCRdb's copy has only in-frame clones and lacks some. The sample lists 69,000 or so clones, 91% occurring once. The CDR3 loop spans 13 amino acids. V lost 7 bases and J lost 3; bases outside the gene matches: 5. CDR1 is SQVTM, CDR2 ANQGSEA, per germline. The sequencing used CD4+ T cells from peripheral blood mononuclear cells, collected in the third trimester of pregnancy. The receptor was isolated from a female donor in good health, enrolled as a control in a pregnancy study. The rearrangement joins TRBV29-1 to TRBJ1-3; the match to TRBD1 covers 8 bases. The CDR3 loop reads CSARTGIGNTIYF. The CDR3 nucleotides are TGCAGCGCACGGACAGGGATTGGAAACACCATATATTTT. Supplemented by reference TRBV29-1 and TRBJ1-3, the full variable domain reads SAVISQKPSRDICQRGTSLTIQCQVDSQVTMMFWYRQQPGQSLTLIATANQGSEATYESGFVIDKFPISRPNLTFSTLTVSNMSPEDSSIYLCSARTGIGNTIYFGEGSWLTVV.